This T cell receptor beta chain derives from a study of cytomegalovirus exposure and HLA in healthy donors. Study-level background: Early on, a data release was issued that held tens of millions of unique TCRs from HLA-typed donors. Whole-study findings and limits: The investigators catalogued under 200 TCR beta chains as cytomegalovirus-associated. Reportedly, cytomegalovirus status was diagnosed with high sensitivity and specificity. There were reportedly fewer N-insertions in an Asian-associated ancestry cluster than the approximately 640-donor mean, in a later analysis.

With 60 Vbeta and 13 Jbeta primers, the PCR was carried out. Clones were sequenced by immunoSEQ multiplex PCR, and TCRdb holds only the in-frame ones, with some missing. The data show 100,000 to 150,000 clones, over 65% seen once. Turning to this clone: Its target is unknown.

Trimming left V 8 bases short and J 8 bases short, with 12 bases between. The CDR3 totals 11 residues. Germline loops: CDR1 MNHNS, CDR2 SASEGT. This chain connects TRBV6-1 to TRBJ1-2; tentatively, D is TRBD1 (5 bases). The clonotype comes from a female donor in good health and CMV-seropositive. Sequencing input: PBMCs. The CDR3 nucleotides are TGTGCCAGCGTCAGGGCTCGGGGCTACACCTTC. Translation: CASVRARGYTF.